This T cell receptor (beta chain) was found in a study of ipilimumab plus nivolumab after autologous stem cell transplantation. Across the whole study: Patients received a median of roughly 5 ipilimumab and roughly eight nivolumab doses.

Starting 14 to 28 days after autologous transplant, ipilimumab 1 mg/kg was given. Dosing: nivolumab 3 mg/kg IV, weeks 1, 4, 7, 10, then every two weeks to week 26. The table came from immunoSEQ multiplex PCR; TCRdb's copy has only in-frame clones and leaves some out. Counted here are about 16,000 clones, 65% to 75% occurring once; the ten biggest clones make up less than 25%. V trimming: 3 bases; J trimming: 3 bases; junction bases outside the gene matches: 5. Germline CDR1 MDHEN, CDR2 SYDVKM. The CDR3 is 15 residues long. The sequence came from a male donor with diffuse large B-cell lymphoma. The chain is built from TRBV28 and TRBJ2-5; 9 nucleotides line up with TRBD2. The sequencing here drew on PBMCs, taken in a trial of ipilimumab plus nivolumab as post-transplant consolidation. The CDR3 loop is CASSFGLAMEETQYF. The CDR3 DNA is TGTGCCAGCAGTTTCGGACTAGCGATGGAAGAGACCCAGTACTTC.